A selection of T cell receptor beta chains follows, all from one sample in a study of identical twins. TCRdb reanalysed the 5' RACE reads using MiXCR and keeps one entry per CDR3 protein. Found here are hundreds of thousands of distinct CDR3 sequences, roughly 6% of them singletons; the top ten hold approximately 1.6%. The sequenced sample consisted of naive T cells sorted from blood. Receptors originate from a young man in good health. The CDR3 runs from the conserved cysteine through the conserved F or W. D genes are given only for firm matches. Clone size, where shown, is once, few, many, or a class for clones that have expanded.

DNA: TGTGCCACCAGTAGCGGAGGGCCGGGGTACCAAGAGACCCAGTACTTC
CDR3: CATSSGGPGYQETQYF
V: TRBV15
size: few
J: TRBJ2-5
D: .

DNA: TGTGCCAGCAGTCTACTAGCGGGAGATTACAATGAGCAGTTCTTC
CDR3: CASSLLAGDYNEQFF
V: TRBV12-3/TRBV12-4
size: many
J: TRBJ2-1
D: TRBD2

DNA: TGCAGTGCCCTAACGGGGGCGCGTACTGAAGCTTTCTTT
CDR3: CSALTGARTEAFF
V: TRBV20-1
size: many
J: TRBJ1-1
D: .

DNA: TGTGCCAGCAGTACGGACGTAACAGATACGCAGTATTTT
CDR3: CASSTDVTDTQYF
V: TRBV12-3/TRBV12-4
size: .
J: TRBJ2-3
D: .

DNA: TGTGCCTGGAGTGCCCGGGGGGGAATAATTAGCAATCAGCCCCAGCATTTT
CDR3: CAWSARGGIISNQPQHF
V: TRBV30
size: .
J: TRBJ1-5
D: .

DNA: TGTGCCAGCAGTGTGGGGGCGATTGAAAAACTGTTTTTT
CDR3: CASSVGAIEKLFF
V: TRBV12-3/TRBV12-4
size: few
J: TRBJ1-4
D: .

DNA: TGTGCCAGCATCAATGACAGGGGTGGTGAAAAACTGTTTTTT
CDR3: CASINDRGGEKLFF
V: TRBV7-9
size: .
J: TRBJ1-4
D: TRBD1

DNA: TGCGCCAGCAGCTTCCCCTCGAGGGGGCGGGAAGGCGACAATGAGCAGTTCTTC
CDR3: CASSFPSRGREGDNEQFF
V: TRBV5-1
size: many
J: TRBJ2-1
D: .

DNA: TGTGCCAGCAGTCGTTATCGCCGGGGCGAAAAACTGTTTTTT
CDR3: CASSRYRRGEKLFF
V: TRBV7-2
size: many
J: TRBJ1-4
D: .

DNA: TGCAGTGCTCCAGCTCCCGGGAGGGTTGACAATGAGCAGTTCTTC
CDR3: CSAPAPGRVDNEQFF
V: TRBV20-1
size: many
J: TRBJ2-1
D: TRBD2

DNA: TGTGCCAGCAGCTGGAGACACAACTACGAGCAGTACTTC
CDR3: CASSWRHNYEQYF
V: TRBV7-2
size: .
J: TRBJ2-7
D: .

DNA: TGTGCCAGCAGTTACCGTGCTAGCGGGAGTGTAAGAGATACGCAGTATTTT
CDR3: CASSYRASGSVRDTQYF
V: TRBV6-5
size: many
J: TRBJ2-3
D: TRBD2

DNA: TGTGCCAGCAGCTTGGGACACGCCGGGGAGCTGTTTTTT
CDR3: CASSLGHAGELFF
V: TRBV7-3
size: .
J: TRBJ2-2
D: .

DNA: TGCAGTGCTAGATGGGGGGCCTGGGACTATGGCTACACCTTC
CDR3: CSARWGAWDYGYTF
V: TRBV20-1
size: .
J: TRBJ1-2
D: .

DNA: TGTGCCAGCAGCCTCCCGGAATGGGATACGCAGTATTTT
CDR3: CASSLPEWDTQYF
V: TRBV7-9
size: .
J: TRBJ2-3
D: .

DNA: TGTGCCAGCAGTTCCCGGGACTCCCCAGGGGTGGAGACCCAGTACTTC
CDR3: CASSSRDSPGVETQYF
V: TRBV27
size: few
J: TRBJ2-5
D: .

DNA: TGTGCCAGCAGCTTCCCCCAGACAGGGAGTTCGAGCGGCTACACCTTC
CDR3: CASSFPQTGSSSGYTF
V: TRBV7-2
size: few
J: TRBJ1-2
D: TRBD1

DNA: TGTGCCAGCAGCCCCCCCGGGGGGGCCTACAATGAGCAGTTCTTC
CDR3: CASSPPGGAYNEQFF
V: TRBV6-1
size: .
J: TRBJ2-1
D: TRBD2

DNA: TGTGCCAGCTCACCACGAGATACGCAGTATTTT
CDR3: CASSPRDTQYF
V: TRBV28
size: many
J: TRBJ2-3
D: .

DNA: TGCGCCAGCCGCGGAGGATTGGGCACTGAAGCTTTCTTT
CDR3: CASRGGLGTEAFF
V: TRBV10-1
size: many
J: TRBJ1-1
D: .

DNA: TGCGCCAGCAGCCAAGAGGGACAGGGTGATTCACCCCTCCACTTT
CDR3: CASSQEGQGDSPLHF
V: TRBV4-1
size: many
J: TRBJ1-6
D: TRBD1

DNA: TGCAGTGCGAGTCGGGATGGCTACACCTTC
CDR3: CSASRDGYTF
V: TRBV20-1
size: many
J: TRBJ1-2
D: .